Each of the 25 T cell receptor beta chains below was sequenced from the same sample in a study of tumor and adjacent non-tumor tissue in lung cancer. RNA was extracted from bulk tissue without any cell sorting. More than 3 cm separated this lung sample from the edge of the tumor. TCRbeta libraries were built with three rounds of nested PCR, modified from ARM-PCR. MiXCR, applied by TCRdb to the multiplex PCR reads, yields one record per CDR3 protein. This table has tens of thousands of distinct CDR3 sequences, about 79% appearing once. Sequenced sample: distant non-tumor lung tissue. The receptors stem from a woman aged 60-70 years with non-small cell lung cancer.

The rearrangement uses TRBV20-1 and TRBJ1-1; D ambiguous. The germline V and J ends were trimmed by 3 bases and 4 bases, with 9 bases remaining between them. The CDR3 runs to 12 residues. CDR1 is DFQATT, CDR2 SNEGSKA, per germline (reference sequence). For the CDR3, the DNA is TGCAGTGCTAGCCCGCAGAGCACTGAAGCTTTCTTT. Translated, it gives CSASPQSTEAFF.

This chain joins TRBV6-5 and TRBJ1-1; unclear D gene. Looked up from germline, CDR1 is MNHEY and CDR2 is SVGAGI. There are 11 residues in the CDR3. CDR3 loop: CISSLEDQAFF. CDR3 sequence (DNA): TGTATCAGCAGTCTCGAGGACCAAGCTTTCTTT.

The chain carries TRBV5-4 and TRBJ2-3; D uncertain. V gave up 0 bases and J gave up 2 bases, with 16 bases separating them. CDR1 and CDR2 from the germline V gene are SGHNT and YYREEE (reference sequence). This CDR3 comprises 17 residues. The CDR3 DNA follows: TGTGCCAGCAGCTTGGGTTTGCAGGCCGCTAACACAGATACGCAGTATTTT. Translating it yields CASSLGLQAANTDTQYF.

This clonotype is a singleton in its sample. This chain links TRBV4-2 with TRBJ2-2, with 8 bases lining up with TRBD2. J lost 4 bases, V lost 1 base, and 5 bases had no gene match. The CDR3 length is 16 residues. Germline values: CDR1 LGHNA, CDR2 YNFKEQ. In nucleotides, the CDR3 is TGTGCCAGCAGCCAAGGTACGGGGGGGATCACCGGGGAGCTGTTTTTT. Its protein is CASSQGTGGITGELFF.

Details on this clonotype: The junction does not match germline at one end; this may be a read error. The rearrangement joins TRBV11-2 to TRBJ2-1; D not resolved. This CDR3 comprises 14 residues. Looked up from germline, CDR1 is SGHAT and CDR2 is FQNNGV. CDR3 loop: CASSSVGWVNEQFF. In DNA, the CDR3 is TGTGCAAGCAGCTCTGTTGGATGGGTTAATGAGCAGTTCTTC.

Comment on this clonotype: The junction does not match germline at one end; this may be a read error. V usage is TRBV4-3 and J usage is TRBJ2-2, with 8 positions matching TRBD2. CDR3 size: 15 residues. Germline loops: CDR1 LGHNA, CDR2 YSLEER. In nucleotides, the CDR3 is TGCGCTAGCAGCCAAGATGCAGCGGGAGTCGGGGAGCTGTTGTTT. Its translation is CASSQDAAGVGELLF.

V usage is TRBV20-1 and J usage is TRBJ2-2; D may be TRBD1 (5 bases). Germline CDR1 is DFQATT and CDR2 is SNEGSKA (reference sequence). This CDR3 is 15 amino acids long. Trimming shortened V by 5 bases and J by 2 bases, and 15 bases separated the two germline ends. As DNA, the CDR3 is TGCAGTGCTCCGGACAACTTTGAAAACACCGGGGAGCTGTTTTTT. It encodes CSAPDNFENTGELFF.

This chain joins TRBV10-3 and TRBJ2-7, with 12 positions matching TRBD2. CDR1 and CDR2 from the germline V gene are ENHRY and SYGVKD. The junction had 14 bases not matched to a gene; V was cut back by 10 bases and J by 7 bases. The CDR3 consists of 15 residues. The chain's CDR3 is CATQLAGGDLLEQYF. The CDR3 DNA sequence: TGTGCCACTCAGCTAGCGGGAGGGGATCTTCTTGAGCAGTACTTC.

A note on this clonotype: A read error may account for a junction end that differs from germline. This sequence joins TRBV6-2 or TRBV6-3 and TRBJ2-1; D perhaps matches TRBD1 (5 bases). The CDR3 covers 12 residues. CDR1 and CDR2 from the germline V gene are MNHEY and SVGEGT. The CDR3 nucleotides read TGTGCCGGCAGTTTCAGGGCCATTGAGCAGTTCTTC. Translated: CAGSFRAIEQFF.

The CDR3 sequence is CANIPHNEQFF. The CDR3 DNA sequence: TGTGCCAACATCCCCCATAATGAGCAGTTCTTC. The chain combines TRBV11-2 with TRBJ2-1; no firm D call. The V gene's germline CDR1 is SGHAT and CDR2 FQNNGV. The CDR3 runs to 11 residues. V dropped 10 bases and J dropped 7 bases, with 11 bases sitting between them.

The J gene is TRBJ2-1, the V gene TRBV29-1; D perhaps matches TRBD1 (6 bases). Deletions cut 7 bases from V and 2 bases from J, with 15 bases between. The CDR3 has 14 residues. Germline CDR1 SQVTM, CDR2 ANQGSEA. CDR3 nucleotides: TGCAGCGCCATGGACAGTGCGACCTACAATGAGCAGTTCTTC. This translates into CSAMDSATYNEQFF.

In this sample, this clonotype turned up once. The rearrangement joins TRBV7-2 to TRBJ2-2, with unresolved D. Trimming shortened V by 1 base and J by 2 bases, and 8 bases separated the two germline ends. In germline, CDR1 is SGHTA, CDR2 FQGNSA. This CDR3 is 15 amino acids long. The CDR3 region has the DNA TGTGCCAGCAGCTTAGGCACCTTAAACACCGGGGAGCTGTTTTTT. It specifies CASSLGTLNTGELFF.

About this clonotype itself: The final CDR3 position lacks the conserved phenylalanine or tryptophan, pointing to a likely read error. The chain has TRBV6-2 or TRBV6-3 and TRBJ1-5; 8 bases fit TRBD1. The length of the CDR3 is 17 residues. Trimming cost V 5 bases and J 5 bases; bases outside gene matches: 14. Germline CDR1 and CDR2: MNHEY and SVGEGT. The chain's CDR3 is CASSLTLTGARDQPQHL. The DNA for the CDR3 is TGTGCCAGCAGTCTAACCCTGACAGGGGCGAGGGATCAGCCCCAGCATCTT.

A note on this clonotype: The CDR3 ends on some other residue instead of the conserved phenylalanine or tryptophan, so this is likely a read error. The limits of the CDR3 on the DNA are not certain, so only TCRdb's listed CDR3 is given. V usage is TRBV28 and J usage is TRBJ2-3; TRBD1, as called in the table, went unchecked against the DNA. Counting both end residues, the CDR3 totals 14 amino acids. Germline CDR1 and CDR2: MDHEN and SYDVKM. The CDR3 sequence: CASTHGTMVDTHYY.

Concerning this clonotype itself: One end of the junction varies from germline; a read error may be responsible. V usage is TRBV6-2 or TRBV6-3 and J usage is TRBJ2-5; no firm D call. In germline, CDR1 is MNHEY, CDR2 SVGEGT. This CDR3 region has 14 residues. The CDR3 reads CASKKTAQQETQHF. In DNA, the CDR3 is TGTGCCAGCAAAAAAACTGCCCAACAAGAGACCCAGCACTTT.

A word on this clonotype: In this CDR3 the conserved last residue, phenylalanine or tryptophan, is missing, so a read error is likely. Here the CDR3 reads CTSSRELLNTEAFL. The CDR3 DNA sequence: TGTACCAGCAGCCGAGAACTTCTGAACACTGAAGCTTTCCTT. The V gene is TRBV6-5, the J gene TRBJ1-1; D unclear. The germline CDR1 and CDR2 sequences are MNHEY and SVGAGI. CDR3 length: 14 residues.

On this clonotype itself: Because it lacks the conserved phenylalanine or tryptophan at the end, this CDR3 is likely a read error. CDR3 bases: TGTGTCAGCAGTTTTGGACTAACCCCATCAGAAGGGGAGCAGTACATC. Its protein product is CVSSFGLTPSEGEQYI. The chain joins TRBV6-2 or TRBV6-3 to TRBJ2-7, with D possibly matching TRBD2 (6 bases). Germline CDR1 MNHEY, CDR2 SVGEGT. The CDR3 loop spans 16 amino acids.

The V gene is TRBV11-3, the J gene TRBJ2-5; D gene ambiguous. Trimming pared 5 bases from V and 4 bases from J, leaving 8 bases between. CDR1 SGHNT and CDR2 YENEEA come from the germline V gene. The CDR3 spans 12 residues. The CDR3, as DNA: TGTGCCAGCAGCCCCGAAGGAGAGACCCAGTACTTC. The encoded protein is CASSPEGETQYF.

This clonotype was seen at least ten times. The chain combines TRBV7-9 with TRBJ2-6; 8 nucleotides agree with TRBD1. Germline assignment: CDR1 SEHNR and CDR2 FQNEAQ (reference sequence). The CDR3 spans 16 residues. Germline trimming cut 5 bases from V and 2 bases from J; bases unmatched to any gene: 5. Written as DNA, the CDR3 is TGTGCCAGCAGCGTGACAGGGGTGACTGGGGCCAACGTCCTGACTTTC. Encoded protein: CASSVTGVTGANVLTF.

V is TRBV4-1 and J is TRBJ2-1; D remains ambiguous. The length of the CDR3 is 15 residues. CDR1 is MGHRA, CDR2 YSYEKL, per germline. V was shortened by 5 bases and J by 8 bases, with 19 bases between the two germline ends. CDR3 amino acids: CASSLLGLTVHEQFF. The CDR3 DNA reads TGCGCCAGCAGCTTACTGGGTCTAACGGTGCATGAGCAGTTCTTC.

Turning to this clonotype: Its ends do not fully match the called genes, so a read error is possible. This sequence joins TRBV4-3 and TRBJ2-7, with 9 bases fitting TRBD1. This CDR3 contains 13 residues. The germline CDR1 and CDR2 sequences are LGHNA and YSLEER. The CDR3 region has the DNA TGCGCCAGCAGGGGGACAGGGCGGGACGACCAGTATTTC. This sequence encodes CASRGTGRDDQYF.

On this clonotype itself: This may arise from a read error, as a much more abundant clone is one base away. The rearrangement joins TRBV29-1 to TRBJ2-3; D remains ambiguous. The CDR3 has 13 amino acids. Germline assignment: CDR1 SQVTM and CDR2 ANQGSEA. The V end lost 7 bases, the J end lost 3 bases, and 14 bases lay between the germline ends. DNA for the CDR3: TGCAGCGCCCTTACGTGGGGTACAGATACGCAGTATTTT. It encodes CSALTWGTDTQYF.

In regard to this clonotype: A read error may be the cause here, since a much bigger clone is one base away. The chain is built from TRBV7-9 and TRBJ1-2; no firm D call. This CDR3 is 17 amino acids long. Trimming took off 6 bases at V and 3 bases at J, with 23 bases between the two ends. In germline, CDR1 is SEHNR, CDR2 FQNEAQ (reference sequence). CDR3 nucleotide sequence: TGTGCCAGCAGTCCCGGGTCTACATGGGCTGAGGACTATGGCTACACCTTC. Protein product: CASSPGSTWAEDYGYTF.

About this clonotype: A much more abundant neighbour one base away suggests this may be a read error. This chain connects TRBV28 to TRBJ2-3; 11 nucleotides align to TRBD2. V lost 9 bases, J lost 2 bases, and 7 bases stayed unmatched. Germline loops: CDR1 MDHEN, CDR2 SYDVKM. The CDR3 is made up of 15 amino acids. CDR3 amino acids: CASVSGREFTDTQYF. The CDR3, as DNA: TGTGCCAGTGTTAGCGGGAGGGAATTCACAGATACGCAGTATTTT.

On this clonotype itself: An end of the junction differs from the germline gene, which may be a read error. This chain links TRBV28 with TRBJ2-1; 9 nucleotides align to TRBD2. The CDR3 is made up of 17 amino acids. The germline gives CDR1 MDHEN, CDR2 SYDVKM. CDR3 sequence (DNA): TGTGGCAGCAGTCTCCAAACACCGGGACTAGCTTTCAATGAGCAGTTCTTC. This sequence encodes CGSSLQTPGLAFNEQFF. Full variable domain (rest looked up from reference TRBV28 and TRBJ2-1): DVKVTQSSRYLVKRTGEKVFLECVQDMDHENMFWYRQDPGLGLRLIYFSYDVKMKEKGDIPEGYSVSREKKERFSLILESASTNQTSMYLCGSSLQTPGLAFNEQFFGPGTRLTVL.